The 22 T cell receptor beta chains reported below all come from one sample, sequenced in a study of blood T cell repertoires in COVID-19. Sequencing was performed with immunoSEQ multiplex PCR; in TCRdb, only in-frame clones are kept and a portion is missing. Of about 440,000 clones detected, 90% appear once; the ten largest clones hold about 0.57%. The sample taken for sequencing was PBMCs or T cells enriched from blood (not recorded which). The receptors originated from a man aged 18-30 years who had recovered from COVID-19.

This clone has more than one count but fewer than ten. The rearrangement links TRBV18 to TRBJ1-4; 7 bases are a match to TRBD1. This CDR3 comprises 13 residues. The germline V gene has CDR1 KGHSH and CDR2 LQKENI. V trimming: 11 bases; J trimming: 6 bases; junction bases outside the gene matches: 9. CDR3 DNA sequence: TGTGCCTCTAGACAGGGTGCGGATGAAAAACTGTTTTTT. Amino acids: CASRQGADEKLFF.

The rearrangement links TRBV7-9 to TRBJ1-5; 9 positions agree with TRBD1. The germline V gene has CDR1 SEHNR and CDR2 FQNEAQ (reference sequence). The CDR3 runs to 15 residues. The junction had 5 bases not matched to a gene; V was cut back by 4 bases and J by 4 bases. CDR3 DNA: TGTGCCAGCAGCTCGGACAGGGGTTGGAATCAGCCCCAGCATTTT. Residues: CASSSDRGWNQPQHF.

The rearrangement uses TRBV3-1 (or the pseudogene TRBV3-2) and TRBJ2-5; weak D call: TRBD2 (6 bases). From germline, CDR1 is LGHDT and CDR2 YNNKEL (reference sequence). This CDR3 is 14 amino acids long. V was pared by 4 bases and J by 5 bases, with 14 bases between. CDR3 loop: CASSPTLAVETQYF. As DNA, the CDR3 is TGTGCCAGCAGCCCCACACTAGCAGTGGAGACCCAGTACTTC.

This rearrangement joins TRBV19 to TRBJ1-5; weak D call: TRBD1 (5 bases). Trimming pared 3 bases from V and 9 bases from J, leaving 15 bases between. The germline gives CDR1 LNHDA, CDR2 SQIVND (reference sequence). The CDR3 spans 14 residues. The CDR3 spells CASSIGGRLPPQHF. The CDR3 coding sequence is TGTGCCAGTAGTATCGGGGGACGGCTTCCGCCCCAGCATTTT.

The chain recombines TRBV12-3 or TRBV12-4 with TRBJ1-5; D perhaps matches TRBD1 (5 bases). The CDR3 has 12 residues. The CDR3 spells CRLGALNQPQHF. The CDR3 DNA sequence: TGTAGGTTAGGGGCACTCAATCAGCCCCAGCATTTT.

This sequence joins TRBV28 and TRBJ2-7; 8 bases map to TRBD2. The V gene's germline CDR1 is MDHEN and CDR2 SYDVKM. Trimming removed 2 bases from V and 7 bases from J; junction bases left unmatched: 10. The CDR3 runs to 15 residues. Written as DNA, the CDR3 is TGTGCCAGCAGTTTAGGGACTAGTCTCGCTACGGAGCAGTACTTC. Encoded protein: CASSLGTSLATEQYF.

The V and J genes are TRBV30 and TRBJ1-2; 10 positions match TRBD1. The CDR3 length is 11 residues. Per germline, CDR1 GTSNPN and CDR2 SVGIG (reference sequence). After removal of 8 bases from V and 4 bases from J, the junction contained 1 base not matched to a gene. CDR3: CAGDRGYGYTF. The CDR3 DNA reads TGTGCCGGGGACAGGGGCTATGGCTACACCTTC.

This chain uses TRBV5-8 with TRBJ1-6; possible D gene TRBD1, 6 bases. V lost 7 bases and J lost 7, with 12 bases in between. Germline V gene sequence: CDR1 SGHTS, CDR2 YDEGEE. CDR3 size: 13 residues. The CDR3, as DNA: TGTGCCAGCTTTGGACAGACCAATTCACCCCTCCACTTT. Protein product: CASFGQTNSPLHF. The whole variable domain, filled in from reference TRBV5-8 and TRBJ1-6, reads EAGVTQSPTHLIKTRGQQATLRCSPISGHTSVYWYQQALGLGLQFLLWYDEGEERNRGNFPPRFSGRQFPNYSSELNVNALELEDSALYLCASFGQTNSPLHFGNGTRLTVT.

The genes are TRBV4-2 and TRBJ2-2; 9 bases align to TRBD2. This CDR3 contains 19 residues. With V trimmed by 4 bases and J by 5 bases, 17 bases remained unmatched. Germline CDR1 and CDR2: LGHNA and YNFKEQ. DNA of the CDR3: TGTGCCAGCAGCCGACTCCTTACGCCGGCGGGAGGGCCAACCGGGGAGCTGTTTTTT. This encodes CASSRLLTPAGGPTGELFF.

The V call is TRBV7-9, the J call TRBJ1-4; D might be TRBD1 (5 bases). Germline CDR1 is SEHNR and CDR2 is FQNEAQ (reference sequence). This CDR3 region has 15 residues. Trimming took 6 bases from V and 0 from J, leaving 11 bases between them. CDR3 region: CASRGGAPTNEKLFF. The DNA for the CDR3 is TGTGCCAGCAGGGGAGGGGCTCCAACTAATGAAAAACTGTTTTTT.

The V gene is TRBV10-1, the J gene TRBJ1-1; no reliable D call. The CDR3 runs to 12 residues. V lost 2 bases and J 10 bases, leaving 11 bases between the germline ends. The V gene's germline CDR1 is WNHNN and CDR2 SYGVQD (reference sequence). CDR3 DNA: TGCGCCAGCAGTGAGCGCGCGGGGTCAGCTTTCTTT. It specifies CASSERAGSAFF.

This chain uses TRBV2 with TRBJ1-2; D is unresolved. Germline assignment: CDR1 SNHLY and CDR2 FYNNEI. CDR3 length: 15 amino acids. The V and J ends lost 3 bases and 6 bases respectively, with 17 bases between them. This chain's CDR3 is CASSEEVRGSNGYTF. As DNA, the CDR3 is TGTGCCAGCAGTGAGGAGGTACGGGGTAGTAATGGCTACACCTTC.

The J gene is TRBJ1-4, the V gene TRBV9, with TRBD1 matching over 7 bases. Germline values: CDR1 SGDLS, CDR2 YYNGEE. The CDR3 has 12 amino acids. V shed 4 bases, J shed 14 bases, and the junction held 8 bases outside the gene matches. The CDR3 loop reads CASSSRTGDLFF. The CDR3 DNA sequence: TGTGCCAGCAGCTCCCGGACAGGCGATCTGTTTTTT.

The chain combines TRBV27 with TRBJ2-2, with 13 positions matching TRBD2. The CDR3 is 17 residues long. V lost 5 bases and J lost 6; bases outside the gene matches: 9. The germline V gene has CDR1 MNHEY and CDR2 SMNVEV (reference sequence). CDR3 sequence: CASSPLTSGRTSGELFF. The CDR3 bases are TGTGCCAGCAGTCCGCTGACTAGCGGGAGGACGTCCGGGGAGCTGTTTTTT.

This sequence joins TRBV29-1 and TRBJ1-2, with no clear D. Germline values: CDR1 SQVTM, CDR2 ANQGSEA. This CDR3 spans 9 amino acids. Between the trimmed V and J ends, which lost 3 bases and 8 bases, there was a span of 4 bases. CDR3 protein: CSVEEGYTF. The CDR3 region has the DNA TGCAGCGTTGAGGAGGGCTACACCTTC. Looking up the rest from reference TRBV29-1 and TRBJ1-2 gives the full variable domain: SAVISQKPSRDICQRGTSLTIQCQVDSQVTMMFWYRQQPGQSLTLIATANQGSEATYESGFVIDKFPISRPNLTFSTLTVSNMSPEDSSIYLCSVEEGYTFGSGTRLTVV.

The chain has TRBV12-5 and TRBJ1-2; 7 nucleotides match TRBD1. V trimming: 1 base; J trimming: 1 base; junction bases outside the gene matches: 15. This CDR3 spans 19 amino acids. The germline V gene has CDR1 LGHNT and CDR2 FRNRAP. CDR3 sequence (DNA): TGTGCTAGTGGTTTGGGCCTCCCCTTCGGGACAGCGATTAACTATGGCTACACCTTC. Protein product: CASGLGLPFGTAINYGYTF.

The chain uses TRBV3-1 (or the pseudogene TRBV3-2) and TRBJ1-1, with D possibly being TRBD1 (6 bases). The CDR3 runs 13 residues. Germline loops: CDR1 LGHDT, CDR2 YNNKEL (reference sequence). V was cut by 0 bases and J by 12 bases, with 14 bases left in between. DNA for the CDR3: TGTGCCAGCAGCCAAGACAGCAGGGGCCGGACTTTCTTT. The encoded protein is CASSQDSRGRTFF.

The chain recombines TRBV28 with TRBJ2-5; a weak D match, TRBD1 (6 bases). The CDR3 runs 14 residues. Germline CDR1 and CDR2: MDHEN and SYDVKM. The V end lost 2 bases, the J end lost 1 base, and 8 bases lay between the germline ends. CDR3 nucleotides: TGTGCCAGCAGTTTAGCAGGGGTCCAAGAGACCCAGTACTTC. It codes for CASSLAGVQETQYF.

This chain connects TRBV11-2 to TRBJ1-1; unclear D gene. This CDR3 has 13 amino acids. Trimming stripped 5 bases from V and 5 bases from J, with 12 bases between. Germline lookup yields CDR1 SGHAT and CDR2 FQNNGV. CDR3 nucleotides: TGTGCCAGCAGCCTAAGAGGAGGAACTGAAGCTTTCTTT. Translating gives CASSLRGGTEAFF.

This clone was detected only once. This chain connects TRBV11-2 to TRBJ1-4; possibly TRBD1 for D (5 bases). The CDR3 sequence is 14 residues long. V was shortened by 5 bases and J by 8 bases, with 15 bases between the two germline ends. Germline V gives CDR1 SGHAT, CDR2 FQNNGV. This CDR3 is CASSPIRGGEKLFF. The CDR3 coding sequence is TGTGCCAGCAGCCCTATACGGGGGGGGGAAAAACTGTTTTTT.

This chain uses TRBV6-5 with TRBJ1-4; 10 bases agree with TRBD1. The CDR3 loop spans 14 amino acids. Germline-derived CDR1 and CDR2 are MNHEY and SVGAGI. The J segment lost 7 bases and the V segment lost 6 bases, leaving 5 bases of the junction unmatched. The CDR3 loop reads CASRDRGLVEKLFF. The CDR3 DNA reads as TGTGCCAGCAGAGACAGGGGGCTGGTTGAAAAACTGTTTTTT.

This clone occurred once. The chain uses TRBV9 and TRBJ2-5, with D possibly matching TRBD2 (6 bases). Germline assignment: CDR1 SGDLS and CDR2 YYNGEE. This CDR3 has 15 residues. V was shortened by 0 bases and J by 5 bases, with 14 bases between the two germline ends. This CDR3 reads CASSVDGGVEETQYF. The CDR3 DNA follows: TGTGCCAGCAGCGTAGATGGAGGGGTGGAGGAGACCCAGTACTTC.